This T cell receptor (beta chain) was identified in a study of technical replicates of blood from a handful of donors. Sequencing used immunoSEQ multiplex PCR; TCRdb keeps in-frame clones, though not all of them. Counted here are 65,000 to 80,000 clones, 95% to 98% occurring once; the ten biggest clones make up 0.22%. This CDR3 region has 13 residues. Germline values: CDR1 SGHTA, CDR2 FQGTGA. The V and J ends lost 5 bases and 3 bases respectively, with 10 bases between them. Material for sequencing was T cells isolated from PBMCs. The source of this sequence is a human donor in good health. This sequence joins TRBV7-3 and TRBJ1-1, with TRBD1 as a possible D gene (5 bases). The CDR3 DNA reads TGTGCCAGCAGCACAACGGGGGACACTGAAGCTTTCTTT. This gives the protein CASSTTGDTEAFF.